This TCR beta chain was captured in a study of regulatory T cells in long-lasting Graves disease. Study-level results: With persistent disease, TRBV28, TRBJ1-2 and TRBJ2-5 were the favored segments.

Assembly of TCR beta libraries relied on iRepertoire HTBI primers together with Arm-PCR of CDR3 regions. TCRdb analysed the multiplex PCR reads with MiXCR anew, one entry per CDR3 protein. The table records approximately 540,000 distinct CDR3 sequences, around 13% of them present only once. Sample time point: newly diagnosed GD, antithyroid drugs for less than 3 months. Construction of the TCR library relied on RNA isolated from PBMCs. This CDR3 has 18 amino acids. Germline CDR1 is SGHVS and CDR2 is FQNEAQ. Trimming removed 2 bases from V and 0 bases from J, with 18 bases in between. This clonotype was recorded many times. Its specificity is unknown. The same data also went into a second study, on T cells in Graves' hyperthyroidism and ophthalmopathy.

Material: peripheral blood mononuclear cells (PBMCs), obtained at new diagnosis, from a patient treated with antithyroid drugs. V usage is TRBV7-8 and J usage is TRBJ2-3; D perhaps matches TRBD2 (6 bases). The TCR sequence derives from a woman in her twenties or thirties with Graves disease. The CDR3 DNA reads as TGTGCCAGCAGCTTACCCGATATGGGACTTTCGAGCACAGATACGCAGTATTTT. Residues: CASSLPDMGLSSTDTQYF.